This T cell receptor beta chain was sequenced during a study of control samples from healthy donors and cancer patients (TCRdb year 2020). Trimming at the junction amounts to 0 bases on V and 10 bases on J, and the germline ends lie 10 bases apart. Including cysteine and phenylalanine, the CDR3 has 14 amino acids. The only DNA kept is the CDR3, 42 bases in frame from the first base. CDR1 and CDR2 (LGHDT, YNNKEL) derive from the germline V gene (reference sequence). About this clone itself: The specificity of this receptor is unknown. No qualities accompany the bases; no much larger clone lies one base away.

Library method: the immunoSEQ multiplex PCR assay. This immuneACCESS table, as held by TCRdb, lists in-frame sequences with V and J called but not all clones. Of the missing ones, under half trace to an unresolved V gene in checked studies; the others have no known cause. The sample table holds hundreds of thousands of clones, of which over 75% were seen once. The top ten clones comprise 13% of the sample. The material sequenced was PBMCs. This sequence was found in a woman aged 55-69 years with lung cancer. In this chain, TRBV3-1 (or the pseudogene TRBV3-2) is recombined with TRBJ1-6; the D gene is unclear. The CDR3 protein: CASSQERVVSPLHF. The sequenced DNA is TGTGCCAGCAGCCAAGAAAGGGTTGTCTCACCCCTCCACTTT.